This T cell receptor (beta chain) appears in the sequencing data of a study of vaccination effects on CD4 cells after COVID-19. Study information: At 16 days and one week before vaccination, a couple of convalescent patients gave samples.

Sequencing used immunoSEQ multiplex PCR; TCRdb keeps in-frame clones, though not all of them. The table has about 64,000 clones, about two thirds seen once. At the end of roughly 9 days of culture, CD4+ T cells were isolated. Infection with SARS-CoV-2 occurred in the person between March and December 2020, and PCR confirmed it. As concerns this clone: Antigen: not known.

This CDR3 has 13 residues. With 3 bases clipped from V and 2 bases from J, the junction kept 1 base outside the gene matches. This clonotype was obtained from a human donor who had a prior SARS-CoV-2 infection. The sample here was CD4+ T cells from PBMCs cultured without peptide, taken before COVID-19 vaccination. This chain connects TRBV12-3 or TRBV12-4 to TRBJ2-7; 7 nucleotides align to TRBD2. The CDR3 reads CASSLGGTYEQYF. The CDR3 DNA is TGTGCCAGCAGTTTGGGGGGGACCTACGAGCAGTACTTC.